This TCR beta chain was documented in a study of cytomegalovirus exposure and HLA in healthy donors. Study results and limitations: It was 160 or so TCR beta chains that were listed as cytomegalovirus-associated. There were some public TCRs occurring in many donors, but most TCR sequences were rare.

Trimming removed 4 bases at V and 9 bases at J, with 10 bases between. There are 11 residues in the CDR3. Germline assignment: CDR1 DFQATT and CDR2 SNEGSKA (reference sequence). Though probably carrying unrecorded immune exposures, donors were nominally healthy at sampling. Primers included in the PCR were 60 Vbeta and 13 Jbeta primers. Sequenced by immunoSEQ multiplex PCR; TCRdb stores in-frame clones only, minus some. The sample has over 75,000 clones; under 85% are singletons. To note about this clone: Its matching antigen is unknown.

The sequence was obtained from a middle-aged man in good health and CMV-seropositive. V gene TRBV20-1 combines with J gene TRBJ2-1; a weak D match, TRBD1 (5 bases). Sequenced input: PBMCs. The DNA for the CDR3 is TGCAGTGCTACAGGGTATCGTGAGCAGTTCTTC. Its translation is CSATGYREQFF.